The 2 T cell receptor beta chains below were found in one sample sequenced in a study of metastatic and nonmetastatic thyroid tumors. Nobody among the patients had been given any treatment before thyroid surgery. TCRdb re-called the PCR reads via MiXCR. The sample records about 70,000 clones, roughly 18% being singletons. Sequencing input: blood. These receptors were obtained from a female donor with papillary thyroid cancer or a benign thyroid nodule (not recorded which). Some clones in this sample may be carry-over from other donors' samples.

This clone appeared many times. The chain employs TRBV5-6 and TRBJ2-7; D could derive from TRBD1 or TRBD2 (6 bases each). V was cut by 6 bases and J by 6 bases, with 22 bases left in between. The CDR3 extends over 15 amino acids. Germline CDR1 and CDR2: SGHDT and YYEEEE. The CDR3 sequence: CASTTGGGSKLEQYF. CDR3 in DNA: TGTGCCAGCACCACCGGAGGGGGGAGTAAACTCGAGCAGTACTTC.

Many counts were recorded for this clone. The chain uses TRBV20-1 and TRBJ2-1; D uncertain. V was cut by 8 bases and J by 5 bases, with 7 bases left in between. The CDR3 spans 10 residues. CDR1 is DFQATT and CDR2 is SNEGSKA in the germline V gene (reference sequence). The CDR3 region has the DNA TGCAGTCGGGTAGACAATGAGCAGTTCTTC. Encoded protein: CSRVDNEQFF.